This entry lists 6 T cell receptor beta chains sequenced from one sample in a study of beta chain features in type 1 diabetes. Whole-study findings and limits: For Type 1 diabetes patients, all four CD4+ subsets carried TCRB CDR3s that were moderately but significantly shorter.

Their target antigens are unknown. cDNA synthesis used the whole RNA isolate, giving expressed TCRB sequences. The protocol was immunoSEQ multiplex PCR, while the TCRdb copy is restricted to in-frame clones and leaves out a portion. The sample has more than 300,000 clones, about 12% seen once. The sequenced material came from naive CD4+ T cells from blood. The source of these receptors is a woman aged 18-29 years with type 1 diabetes.

This clone was seen a few times. The rearrangement links TRBV11-2 to TRBJ1-2; D is undetermined. V shed 5 bases and J shed 0 bases, with 10 bases lying between them. The CDR3 loop spans 14 amino acids. The germline V gene encodes CDR1 SGHAT and CDR2 FQNNGV. The CDR3 region has the DNA TGTGCCAGCAGCATCCCACGAGCTAACTATGGCTACACCTTC. This sequence encodes CASSIPRANYGYTF.

This clone was picked up a small number of times. The chain carries TRBV5-1 and TRBJ2-6; a weak D match, TRBD2 (6 bases). The CDR3 has 18 amino acids. Between the trimmed V and J ends, which lost 5 bases and 0 bases, there was a span of 18 bases. The V gene's germline CDR1 is SGHRS and CDR2 YFSETQ. CDR3 coding DNA: TGCGCCAGCAGTAGGGTAACAGGACTAAGCTCTGGGGCCAACGTCCTGACTTTC. It translates to CASSRVTGLSSGANVLTF.

This clone was detected only a few times. V is TRBV4-2 and J is TRBJ1-5; 7 bases line up with TRBD1. In germline, CDR1 is LGHNA, CDR2 YNFKEQ. The ends lost 4 bases at V and 9 bases at J; junction bases unmatched: 12. CDR3 size: 15 residues. The CDR3 spells CASSRIGTDTSPQHF. Written as DNA, the CDR3 is TGTGCCAGCAGCCGAATCGGGACAGATACCTCGCCCCAGCATTTT.

The chain carries TRBV30 and TRBJ2-3; 11 bases map to TRBD2. In germline, CDR1 is GTSNPN, CDR2 SVGIG (reference sequence). The CDR3 consists of 13 residues. The CDR3: CACSGRVSDTQYF. The CDR3 DNA follows: TGTGCTTGTAGCGGGAGGGTTTCGGATACGCAGTATTTT.

The genes are TRBV5-1 and TRBJ2-5; 8 bases match TRBD1. The CDR3 has 14 residues. J lost 9 bases, V lost 0 bases, and 7 bases had no gene match. Per the germline V gene, CDR1 is SGHRS and CDR2 is YFSETQ. CDR3 nucleotide sequence: TGCGCCAGCAGCTTGGGACAGGGGATCAGTGCCCAGTACTTC. It translates to CASSLGQGISAQYF.

This clone was observed a few times. The chain links TRBV11-3 to TRBJ2-1; 11 bases are shared with TRBD2. The germline gives CDR1 SGHNT, CDR2 YENEEA. V dropped 3 bases and J dropped 7; count of bases not matched to a gene: 2. The CDR3 is 14 amino acids. The CDR3 is CASSLRLAGNEQFF. DNA for the CDR3: TGTGCCAGCAGCTTGCGACTAGCGGGAAATGAGCAGTTCTTC.